This is a list of T cell receptor beta chains from one sample in a study of cytomegalovirus exposure and HLA in healthy donors. Generated by immunoSEQ multiplex PCR, the TCRdb table keeps only in-frame clones and is missing some. The data hold about 170,000 clones, with over 85% observed a single time. Sequenced sample: PBMCs. The receptors originated from a woman aged 18 to 35 in good health and CMV-seropositive. Both conserved end residues are part of each CDR3. D genes are given only for firm matches. Not all rows give a size; the values are once, few, many and, for expanded clones, a class.

v_gene: TRBV4-3
j_gene: TRBJ2-4
abundance: .
d_gene: .
CDR3aa: CASSQEFAHAQYF
CDR3nt: TGCGCCAGCAGCCAAGAGTTTGCACATGCTCAGTACTTC

v_gene: TRBV2
j_gene: TRBJ1-1
abundance: .
d_gene: .
CDR3aa: CASSELVAEAFF
CDR3nt: TGTGCCAGCAGTGAACTAGTGGCTGAAGCTTTCTTT

v_gene: TRBV9
j_gene: TRBJ2-1
abundance: .
d_gene: TRBD2
CDR3aa: CASSGGLADNEQFF
CDR3nt: TGTGCCAGCAGCGGGGGACTAGCGGACAATGAGCAGTTCTTC

v_gene: TRBV7-2
j_gene: TRBJ2-7
abundance: .
d_gene: .
CDR3aa: CASSPSGAYEQYF
CDR3nt: TGTGCCAGCAGCCCCTCCGGGGCCTACGAGCAGTACTTC

v_gene: TRBV7-3
j_gene: TRBJ2-2
abundance: .
d_gene: .
CDR3aa: CASSLEGGFELFF
CDR3nt: TGTGCCAGCAGCTTAGAAGGGGGATTTGAGCTGTTTTTT

v_gene: TRBV5-1
j_gene: TRBJ1-4
abundance: .
d_gene: TRBD1
CDR3aa: CASSQDPGQVNEKLFF
CDR3nt: TGCGCCAGCAGCCAAGATCCGGGACAGGTAAACGAAAAACTGTTTTTT

v_gene: TRBV19
j_gene: TRBJ2-3
abundance: .
d_gene: .
CDR3aa: CASSHRDTDTQYF
CDR3nt: TGTGCCAGTAGTCACCGGGACACAGATACGCAGTATTTT

v_gene: TRBV4-3
j_gene: TRBJ2-7
abundance: .
d_gene: TRBD2
CDR3aa: CASSQESLAAYEQYF
CDR3nt: TGCGCCAGCAGCCAAGAAAGTCTAGCGGCCTACGAGCAGTACTTC

v_gene: TRBV5-6
j_gene: TRBJ2-3
abundance: .
d_gene: TRBD2
CDR3aa: CASSLVGSTSGSLTQYF
CDR3nt: TGTGCCAGCAGCTTGGTGGGGTCCACTAGCGGGAGCCTTACGCAGTATTTT

v_gene: TRBV6-4
j_gene: TRBJ1-5
abundance: .
d_gene: TRBD1
CDR3aa: CASSSTGSNQPQHF
CDR3nt: TGTGCCAGCAGTTCGACAGGGAGCAATCAGCCCCAGCATTTT

v_gene: TRBV7-2
j_gene: TRBJ2-2
abundance: .
d_gene: .
CDR3aa: CASSLHRSDTGELFF
CDR3nt: TGTGCCAGCAGCTTACATCGTTCGGACACCGGGGAGCTGTTTTTT

v_gene: TRBV28
j_gene: TRBJ2-3
abundance: .
d_gene: .
CDR3aa: CASSLQEPADTQYF
CDR3nt: TGTGCCAGCAGTTTACAGGAACCCGCAGATACGCAGTATTTT

v_gene: TRBV27
j_gene: TRBJ2-7
abundance: .
d_gene: TRBD1
CDR3aa: CASSSRGFSYEQYF
CDR3nt: TGTGCCAGCAGTTCCAGGGGGTTCTCCTACGAGCAGTACTTC

v_gene: TRBV19
j_gene: TRBJ1-1
abundance: few
d_gene: .
CDR3aa: CASSAYTEAFF
CDR3nt: TGTGCCAGTAGTGCGTACACTGAAGCTTTCTTT

v_gene: TRBV29-1
j_gene: TRBJ1-1
abundance: few
d_gene: TRBD1
CDR3aa: CSVYTGATEAFF
CDR3nt: TGCAGCGTGTACACAGGGGCCACTGAAGCTTTCTTT

v_gene: TRBV7-7
j_gene: TRBJ2-2
abundance: .
d_gene: .
CDR3aa: CASSWTGFGGGELFF
CDR3nt: TGTGCTAGCAGCTGGACTGGATTCGGTGGCGGGGAGCTGTTTTTT

v_gene: TRBV30
j_gene: TRBJ1-4
abundance: .
d_gene: TRBD1
CDR3aa: CAWSPTGTGIYEKLFF
CDR3nt: TGTGCCTGGAGTCCAACCGGGACAGGGATTTATGAAAAACTGTTTTTT

v_gene: TRBV14
j_gene: TRBJ2-7
abundance: .
d_gene: TRBD1
CDR3aa: CASSPLGTGGFYEQYF
CDR3nt: TGTGCCAGCAGCCCATTAGGGACAGGGGGATTCTACGAGCAGTACTTC

v_gene: TRBV14
j_gene: TRBJ1-1
abundance: .
d_gene: .
CDR3aa: CASSQASTEAFF
CDR3nt: TGTGCCAGCAGCCAAGCCTCGACTGAAGCTTTCTTT

v_gene: TRBV6-5
j_gene: TRBJ1-2
abundance: .
d_gene: .
CDR3aa: CASTPTTDKGYGYTF
CDR3nt: TGTGCCAGCACCCCAACCACCGACAAAGGATATGGCTACACCTTC

v_gene: TRBV5-1
j_gene: TRBJ2-2
abundance: .
d_gene: TRBD1
CDR3aa: CASSWDREDGELFF
CDR3nt: TGCGCCAGCAGCTGGGACAGGGAGGACGGGGAGCTGTTTTTT

v_gene: TRBV28
j_gene: TRBJ2-3
abundance: .
d_gene: .
CDR3aa: CASSFDAGQPTDTQYF
CDR3nt: TGTGCCAGCAGTTTTGACGCGGGACAGCCCACAGATACGCAGTATTTT

v_gene: TRBV9
j_gene: TRBJ1-5
abundance: .
d_gene: .
CDR3aa: CASSVDSGQPQHF
CDR3nt: TGTGCCAGCAGCGTAGACAGTGGTCAGCCCCAGCATTTT

v_gene: TRBV5-1
j_gene: TRBJ2-2
abundance: .
d_gene: TRBD2
CDR3aa: CASSLDPPGGAAITGELFF
CDR3nt: TGCGCCAGCAGCTTGGACCCCCCGGGGGGGGCGGCGATCACCGGGGAGCTGTTTTTT

v_gene: TRBV19
j_gene: TRBJ1-2
abundance: .
d_gene: TRBD1
CDR3aa: CASSPQGALYGYTF
CDR3nt: TGTGCCAGTAGTCCCCAGGGGGCGCTCTATGGCTACACCTTC

v_gene: TRBV18
j_gene: TRBJ1-1
abundance: few
d_gene: .
CDR3aa: CASSLTAGTTNTEAFF
CDR3nt: TGTGCCAGCTCACTCACCGCCGGGACTACGAACACTGAAGCTTTCTTT

v_gene: TRBV6-4
j_gene: TRBJ2-3
abundance: .
d_gene: .
CDR3aa: CASSDSFGTTDTQYF
CDR3nt: TGTGCCAGCAGTGACTCATTTGGCACCACAGATACGCAGTATTTT

v_gene: TRBV2
j_gene: TRBJ2-7
abundance: .
d_gene: TRBD1
CDR3aa: CASTRDRGNEQYF
CDR3nt: TGTGCCAGCACCCGGGACAGGGGTAACGAGCAGTACTTC

v_gene: TRBV9
j_gene: TRBJ1-5
abundance: once
d_gene: .
CDR3aa: CASSVDIDQPQHF
CDR3nt: TGTGCCAGCAGCGTGGACATAGATCAGCCCCAGCATTTT

v_gene: TRBV7-2
j_gene: TRBJ2-1
abundance: .
d_gene: TRBD2
CDR3aa: CASSLVSGRDYNEQFF
CDR3nt: TGTGCCAGCAGCCTTGTTAGCGGGAGGGACTACAATGAGCAGTTCTTC

v_gene: TRBV9
j_gene: TRBJ2-1
abundance: .
d_gene: .
CDR3aa: CASSVGTGESYNEQFF
CDR3nt: TGTGCCAGCAGCGTGGGAACTGGGGAGTCGTACAATGAGCAGTTCTTC

v_gene: TRBV19
j_gene: TRBJ2-3
abundance: .
d_gene: TRBD2
CDR3aa: CASRSGTSGSDTQYF
CDR3nt: TGTGCCAGTAGATCGGGGACTAGCGGGTCGGATACGCAGTATTTT

v_gene: TRBV14
j_gene: TRBJ2-1
abundance: .
d_gene: .
CDR3aa: CASRRGTTSYNEQFF
CDR3nt: TGTGCCAGCAGGCGTGGAACTACATCTTACAATGAGCAGTTCTTC

v_gene: TRBV10-3
j_gene: TRBJ2-3
abundance: .
d_gene: TRBD2
CDR3aa: CAIRRTSGSTDTQYF
CDR3nt: TGTGCCATCAGGCGGACTAGCGGAAGCACAGATACGCAGTATTTT

v_gene: TRBV19
j_gene: TRBJ2-7
abundance: .
d_gene: .
CDR3aa: CASTWGDSYEQYF
CDR3nt: TGTGCCAGTACCTGGGGAGATTCCTACGAGCAGTACTTC

v_gene: TRBV5-4
j_gene: TRBJ1-2
abundance: .
d_gene: .
CDR3aa: CASSLQGNGYTF
CDR3nt: TGTGCCAGCAGCCTACAGGGAAATGGCTACACCTTC

v_gene: TRBV30
j_gene: TRBJ2-2
abundance: .
d_gene: .
CDR3aa: CAWSVLKRDTGELFF
CDR3nt: TGTGCCTGGAGTGTACTTAAGCGAGACACCGGGGAGCTGTTTTTT

v_gene: TRBV12-5
j_gene: TRBJ2-7
abundance: .
d_gene: TRBD1
CDR3aa: CASGPRQGSYEQYF
CDR3nt: TGTGCTAGTGGTCCCCGACAGGGTTCCTACGAGCAGTACTTC

v_gene: TRBV7-9
j_gene: TRBJ1-2
abundance: .
d_gene: TRBD1
CDR3aa: CASRPLQIRQGLDYGYTF
CDR3nt: TGTGCCAGCAGACCTCTTCAGATCAGACAGGGACTCGATTATGGCTACACCTTC

v_gene: TRBV15
j_gene: TRBJ2-1
abundance: .
d_gene: TRBD2
CDR3aa: CATSRVAGANEQFF
CDR3nt: TGTGCCACCAGCAGAGTTGCGGGAGCCAATGAGCAGTTCTTC